The present T cell receptor (beta chain) was sequenced within a study of preoperative IRX-2 immunotherapy in early breast cancer. Indicated treatment: preoperative locoregional IRX-2 cytokine immunotherapy. Patients received preoperative, locoregional IRX-2 cytokine immunotherapy in a phase Ib study. The data were produced by immunoSEQ multiplex PCR, yet TCRdb's version contains in-frame clones alone and is incomplete. This table holds about 26,000 clones, around 80% found once. Germline lookup yields CDR1 MNHGY and CDR2 SAAAGT. The CDR3 is 15 residues long. V was trimmed by 5 bases and J by 3 bases, leaving 17 bases between them.

Here the sequenced sample was lymph node tissue, taken after IRX-2 immunotherapy. This clonotype was obtained from a human donor with breast cancer. The V gene is TRBV6-8, the J gene TRBJ2-7; D may be TRBD2 (7 bases). The CDR3 nucleotides are TGTGCCAGCAGTAAGACGGGGGGCCCGTACTACGAGCAGTACTTC. This codes for CASSKTGGPYYEQYF.